This paragraph covers one T cell receptor beta chain sequence. With 5 bases clipped from V and 7 bases from J, the junction kept 6 bases outside the gene matches. CDR1 and CDR2 (germline): SGDLS, YYNGEE. The CDR3 has 14 residues. The sample is drawn from a study of beta chain features in type 1 diabetes. Of the isolated RNA, all was reverse transcribed, and so the sequenced material was expressed TCRB transcripts. Sequencing was performed with immunoSEQ multiplex PCR; in TCRdb, only in-frame clones are kept and a portion is missing. The sample lists fewer than 500,000 clones; about 14% were seen once.

The chain has TRBV9 and TRBJ1-6; 7 bases are shared with TRBD1. This clonotype originated in a man under 40 in good health. Sequencing was done on a sample of naive CD4+ T cells from blood. CDR3 residues: CASSVTGENSPLHF. The CDR3 DNA follows: TGTGCCAGCAGTGTCACAGGGGAGAATTCACCCCTCCACTTT.